Listed below are T cell receptor beta chains from one sample, sequenced in a study of memory CD4+ T cells and cytomegalovirus serostatus. Assay used: immunoSEQ multiplex PCR; TCRdb lists only in-frame clones, some missing. This table holds 54,000 or so clones, roughly 81% found once. Sequencing was carried out using memory CD4+ T cells from blood. Receptors originate from an adult in good health and CMV-seronegative. Both conserved end residues are trimmed from each CDR3.

TRBV6-5 | ASSYSRQERAEAF
TRBV18 | ASSPPLAGAGEQY
TRBV29-1 | SVARTDSQPEAF
TRBV28 | ASSFNLAALTYEQY
TRBV19 | ASSIDRGTETQY
TRBV5-1 | ASSPVGGPETQY
TRBV7-9 | ASSLDRIDTDTQY
TRBV5-1 | ASSGAMNTEAF
TRBV5-4 | ASSFASGGLGEQF
TRBV7-3 | ASSLMEGTGELF
TRBV4-1 | ASSHPSGRSDEQF
TRBV27 | ASRRSFGNEQF
TRBV7-3 | ASSPLAGSSYNEQF
TRBV7-3 | ASSPGSYNEQF
TRBV5-4 | ASSPQGGAYEQY
TRBV27 | ASSFSWSGTDTQY
TRBV5-4 | ASSSTTEGEQY
TRBV6-1 | ASRYDGASNQPQH
TRBV5-1 | ASSGVKLTGNEQF
TRBV7-8 | ASSGTGRNEQY
TRBV19 | ASFGGTRDGEAF
TRBV7-2 | ASSSIWEQY
TRBV30 | AWSLQANQPQH
TRBV5-1 | ASSPRDPSTNEQF
TRBV18 | ASSPSGLAGTGELF
TRBV7-2 | ASSPGQPQNGELF
TRBV7-3 | ASSLHTSGELF
TRBV6-5 | ASSRPTRDYNEQF
TRBV28 | ASSSASGGTGELF
TRBV27 | ASSLSNPRGRGAVEQF
TRBV10-2 | ASSESRTSGYNEQF
TRBV12-5 | ASGPGRDEQF
TRBV10-1 | ASSEGASKSGEQY
TRBV6-1 | ASRSSIAGAYEQY
TRBV7-9 | ASSLLFSSGELF
TRBV14 | ASSSLGGAGGYT
TRBV5-1 | ASSLAVTLDNLETQY
TRBV11-2 | ASSPLTLPTGYT
TRBV18 | ASSPSGRDTEAF
TRBV5-1 | ASKATRGYGEQF
TRBV5-1 | ASSLGSGGGRYNEQF
TRBV5-1 | ASSLDRTVKAF
TRBV27 | ASTRSGAGDSNQPQH
TRBV6-1 | ASSVPPGTGAEQY
TRBV4-3 | ASSQRPGQKYT
TRBV9 | ASSVGTERGYT
TRBV11-3 | ASSLDHVSGRPGFLDTQY
TRBV6-5 | ASSRQGSNQPQH